This T cell receptor (beta chain) was captured by sequencing in a study of blood T cell repertoires in COVID-19. Overall study: PBMCs, B-cell-depleted T cells, or T cells were the source of the cDNA or gDNA that made up the material.

Repertoires were generated with immunoSEQ multiplex PCR, while TCRdb's copy carries only in-frame clones and drops some. The data show roughly 260,000 clones, about nine tenths seen once. Germline assignment: CDR1 SEHNR and CDR2 FQNEAQ (reference sequence). The ends were cut back, 5 bases at V and 0 bases at J, with 10 bases in the middle. This CDR3 is 15 amino acids long. What was sequenced was PBMCs or T cells enriched from blood (not recorded which). The clonotype was recovered from a woman aged 30 to 39 with acute COVID-19. V is TRBV7-9 and J is TRBJ1-4; a possible D gene is TRBD1 (5 bases). The CDR3 DNA reads TGTGCCAGCAGCATCCCGACAGCAACTAATGAAAAACTGTTTTTT. Its translation is CASSIPTATNEKLFF.